The present T cell receptor (beta chain) was sequenced within a study of response to subunit inactivated influenza vaccine. Study-level results: Each seasonal flu vaccination may recruit only limited new T cells, authors suggested.

V lost 1 base, J lost 1 base, and 9 bases lay in between. The CDR3 sequence is 15 residues long. CDR1 and CDR2 (germline): SGDLS, YYNGEE. MiXCR was run by TCRdb on the RT-PCR reads, yielding one entry per CDR3 protein. The sample has about 190,000 distinct CDR3 sequences, around 14% seen once. This clonotype has only a few counts. Its specificity is not known. The J gene is TRBJ2-1, the V gene TRBV9, with D uncertain. The material sequenced was CD8+ T cells sorted from PBMCs, taken approximately 5 days after vaccination. This sequence was found in a man between 45 and 60 years old who received an inactivated influenza vaccine. This chain's CDR3 is CASSVSGRSYNEQFF. For the CDR3, the DNA is TGTGCCAGCAGCGTATCCGGAAGATCCTACAATGAGCAGTTCTTC. The entire variable domain, with the rest obtained from reference TRBV9 and TRBJ2-1, is as follows: DSGVTQTPKHLITATGQRVTLRCSPRSGDLSVYWYQQSLDQGLQFLIQYYNGEERAKGNILERFSAQQFPDLHSELNLSSLELGDSALYFCASSVSGRSYNEQFFGPGTRLTVL.